A single sample gave rise to the 27 T cell receptor beta chains below, sequenced in a study of neurological immune-mediated disorders. TCRdb reprocessed the 5' RACE reads via MiXCR and lists one record per CDR3 protein. The sample holds about 79,000 distinct CDR3 sequences, approximately 14% seen once. The sequenced sample consisted of PBMCs. The receptors originated from a woman aged 45-65 years in good health.

To note about this clonotype: This may be a read error, as it is one base from a much larger clone. The chain couples TRBV6-6 to TRBJ1-2; tentative D call: TRBD1 (6 bases). Per the germline V gene, CDR1 is MNHNY and CDR2 is SVGAGI (reference sequence). V shed 2 bases and J shed 6 bases, with 19 bases lying between them. CDR3 length: 16 amino acids. The CDR3, as DNA: TGTGCCAGCAGTTACCACAGAACCGTACAGGGAGATGGCTACACCTTC. Amino acids: CASSYHRTVQGDGYTF.

This clonotype was counted ten times or more. V and J are TRBV5-1 and TRBJ1-1, with D possibly matching TRBD1 (5 bases). The CDR3 covers 16 residues. CDR1 and CDR2 from the germline V gene are SGHRS and YFSETQ. V was cut by 1 base and J by 1 base, with 14 bases left in between. CDR3: CASSLLTPGTNTEAFF. CDR3 DNA: TGCGCCAGCAGCTTGCTAACTCCCGGGACGAACACTGAAGCTTTCTTT.

The chain has TRBV3-1 and TRBJ2-1; a weak D match, TRBD1 (6 bases). Germline loops: CDR1 LGHDT, CDR2 YNNKEL (reference sequence). The CDR3 sequence is 15 residues long. The V end was cut by 4 bases, the J end by 4 bases, with 14 bases between. The CDR3 here is CASSLTGIGYNEQFF. The DNA of the CDR3 is TGTGCCAGCAGCCTTACAGGGATAGGGTACAATGAGCAGTTCTTC.

This clonotype appeared many times. CDR3 sequence (DNA): TGCAGTGTCCGGCCTGGGGCCAACGTCCTGACTTTC. It translates to CSVRPGANVLTF. The gene calls are TRBV20-1 and TRBJ2-6; D is uncertain. Trimming took off 7 bases at V and 2 bases at J, with 6 bases between the two ends. The CDR3 contains 12 residues. The germline gives CDR1 DFQATT, CDR2 SNEGSKA (reference sequence).

The CDR3 bases are TGTGCCAGTAGTATTCGAGCAGATACGCAGTATTTT. Protein product: CASSIRADTQYF. The chain links TRBV19 to TRBJ2-3; unclear D gene. V lost 3 bases and J lost 4, with 5 bases in between. Germline CDR1 reads LNHDA; CDR2 reads SQIVND (reference sequence). CDR3 length equals 12 residues.

This clonotype was counted many times. The genes are TRBV20-1 and TRBJ2-5; D remains unclear. The CDR3 runs to 13 residues. Trimming left V 3 bases short and J 5 bases short, with 13 bases between. Germline lookup yields CDR1 DFQATT and CDR2 SNEGSKA (reference sequence). The CDR3 region has the DNA TGCAGTGCTAGTAACCCTCAGTCGGAGACCCAGTACTTC. Encoded protein: CSASNPQSETQYF.

This clonotype was observed many times. The V call is TRBV7-9, the J call TRBJ1-4; TRBD1 might be the D (6 bases). Germline V gives CDR1 SEHNR, CDR2 FQNEAQ (reference sequence). The CDR3 contains 15 residues. The V and J ends lost 5 bases and 6 bases respectively, with 16 bases between them. This CDR3 reads CASSPPGAFDEKLFF. The DNA for the CDR3 is TGTGCCAGCAGCCCACCGGGGGCCTTCGATGAAAAACTGTTTTTT.

This clonotype was picked up a small number of times. CDR3 bases: TGCAGCGTTGCGGCGGACAGCTCCTACGAGCAGTACTTC. Translation: CSVAADSSYEQYF. The V call is TRBV29-1, the J call TRBJ2-7, with D maybe TRBD1 (6 bases). The CDR3 extends over 13 amino acids. Trimming cost V 4 bases and J 0 bases, with 10 bases left between them. The germline gives CDR1 SQVTM, CDR2 ANQGSEA.

The CDR3 spells CASRLLATAGETQYF. Written as DNA, the CDR3 is TGTGCCAGCAGGCTACTAGCTACGGCGGGAGAGACCCAGTACTTC. The chain employs TRBV2 and TRBJ2-5; D is perhaps TRBD2 (6 bases). V lost 6 bases, J lost 4 bases, and 18 bases lay in between. The CDR3 covers 15 residues. The germline V gene encodes CDR1 SNHLY and CDR2 FYNNEI.

There are many counts of this clonotype. The chain is built from TRBV3-1 and TRBJ2-7; 11 bases line up with TRBD2. Germline V gene lookup returns CDR1 LGHDT and CDR2 YNNKEL (reference sequence). The CDR3 covers 14 residues. V trimming: 4 bases; J trimming: 3 bases; junction bases outside the gene matches: 2. CDR3 sequence reads: CASSLAGGVYEQYF. DNA for the CDR3: TGTGCCAGCAGCCTAGCGGGAGGGGTCTACGAGCAGTACTTC.

The sample holds many counts of this clonotype. This chain joins TRBV5-6 and TRBJ2-7; D call uncertain. Germline V CDR1 and CDR2: SGHDT, YYEEEE. The CDR3 runs to 14 residues. V lost 1 base and J lost 2, with 10 bases in between. The CDR3: CASSLLDGAYEQYF. CDR3 DNA: TGTGCCAGCAGCTTGCTGGACGGAGCCTACGAGCAGTACTTC.

This clonotype came up many times. This chain uses TRBV20-1 with TRBJ2-4; 8 bases are shared with TRBD1. The CDR3 has 16 residues. From germline, CDR1 is DFQATT and CDR2 SNEGSKA (reference sequence). Trimming at V came to 5 bases and at J to 8 bases, leaving 17 bases not matched to a gene. CDR3 sequence (DNA): TGCAGTGCTGGATTTCCACTTCAGGACAGGGTTGACATTCAGTACTTC. Protein product: CSAGFPLQDRVDIQYF.

This clonotype was seen repeatedly, ten times or more. V usage is TRBV12-3 or TRBV12-4 and J usage is TRBJ2-7; TRBD1 matches 9 bases. This CDR3 is built from 15 residues. With V trimmed by 4 bases and J by 9 bases, 13 bases remained unmatched. In DNA form, the CDR3 reads TGTGCCAGCAGTTCCTCCTATAGGGACAGGGCGAGGCAGTACTTC. It encodes CASSSSYRDRARQYF.

This clonotype was recorded many times. The chain is built from TRBV5-1 and TRBJ1-1, with TRBD1 identical over 9 bases. CDR1 is SGHRS and CDR2 is YFSETQ in the germline V gene. There are 16 residues in the CDR3. V dropped 3 bases and J dropped 0; count of bases not matched to a gene: 6. The DNA of the CDR3 is TGCGCCAGCAGCTCGGGGACAGGGCCTATGAACACTGAAGCTTTCTTT. Protein product: CASSSGTGPMNTEAFF.

This clonotype was detected ten times or more. J is TRBJ1-1 and V is TRBV29-1; TRBD1 matches 7 bases. Germline trimming cut 4 bases from V and 1 base from J; bases unmatched to any gene: 12. Germline loops: CDR1 SQVTM, CDR2 ANQGSEA. The CDR3 has 16 residues. The CDR3 sequence: CSVAGQGDVGNTEAFF. The CDR3 nucleotides are TGCAGCGTTGCGGGCCAGGGGGATGTGGGGAACACTGAAGCTTTCTTT. Full variable domain (rest looked up from reference TRBV29-1 and TRBJ1-1): SAVISQKPSRDICQRGTSLTIQCQVDSQVTMMFWYRQQPGQSLTLIATANQGSEATYESGFVIDKFPISRPNLTFSTLTVSNMSPEDSSIYLCSVAGQGDVGNTEAFFGQGTRLTVV.

Notes on this clonotype: Relative to the germline gene, one junction end is altered; a read error may explain this. The chain combines TRBV28 with TRBJ2-3; weak D call: TRBD2 (7 bases). The CDR3 runs to 15 residues. Germline lookup yields CDR1 MDHEN and CDR2 SYDVKM. The CDR3 region is CASTSAGASGDKQYF. For the CDR3, the DNA is TGTGCCAGCACTTCTGCGGGGGCGTCAGGAGATAAGCAGTATTTT.

This clonotype has ten or more counts. This chain's CDR3 is CASTLMGQGLTSGNTIYF. The DNA for the CDR3 is TGTGCCAGCACCCTCATGGGACAGGGGTTAACCTCTGGAAACACCATATATTTT. The chain joins TRBV7-8 to TRBJ1-3; 10 nucleotides agree with TRBD1. CDR1 is SGHVS, CDR2 FQNEAQ, per germline. The trim removed 7 bases at V and 0 bases at J, leaving 12 bases unmatched. The CDR3 runs to 18 residues.

At least ten counts were recorded for this clonotype. The chain carries TRBV5-6 and TRBJ2-4; D remains unclear. The CDR3 sequence is 13 residues long. Trimming cost V 3 bases and J 5 bases, with 9 bases left between them. Germline-derived CDR1 and CDR2 are SGHDT and YYEEEE. The chain's CDR3 is CASSSRTENIQYF. The CDR3 DNA follows: TGTGCCAGCAGCTCCCGAACCGAAAACATTCAGTACTTC. Full variable domain (missing parts from reference TRBV5-6 and TRBJ2-4): DAGVTQSPTHLIKTRGQQVTLRCSPKSGHDTVSWYQQALGQGPQFIFQYYEEEERQRGNFPDRFSGHQFPNYSSELNVNALLLGDSALYLCASSSRTENIQYFGAGTRLSVL.

This clonotype was observed at least ten times. The chain links TRBV7-6 to TRBJ2-2; 7 bases align to TRBD2. The germline V gene has CDR1 SGHVS and CDR2 FNYEAQ. The CDR3 consists of 16 residues. The V segment lost 7 bases and the J segment 4 bases; nucleotides outside the gene matches: 12. CDR3 bases: TGTGCCAGCACGCCAGGAGCAGGGAGGGCCACCGGGGAGCTGTTTTTT. Encoded protein: CASTPGAGRATGELFF.

At least ten counts were recorded for this clonotype. This chain's CDR3 is CASRSTGGLVTGELFF. For the CDR3, the DNA is TGCGCCAGCAGGAGTACAGGGGGCCTAGTGACCGGGGAGCTGTTTTTT. The gene calls are TRBV5-1 and TRBJ2-2; TRBD1 agrees at 9 bases. Trimming cost V 5 bases and J 5 bases; bases outside gene matches: 10. This CDR3 is built from 16 residues. The V gene's germline CDR1 is SGHRS and CDR2 YFSETQ.

This clonotype was counted ten times or more. The chain combines TRBV20-1 with TRBJ1-5; D gene ambiguous. V lost 4 bases to trimming and J lost 4 bases, with 11 bases between them. Germline V lookup: CDR1 DFQATT, CDR2 SNEGSKA (reference sequence). This CDR3 is 13 amino acids long. CDR3 bases: TGCAGTGCTACGGGTCGGAGAAATCAGCCCCAGCATTTT. Translating gives CSATGRRNQPQHF.

This clonotype was seen at least ten times. This chain uses TRBV12-3 or TRBV12-4 with TRBJ1-4; a possible D gene is TRBD1 (5 bases). CDR3 length: 16 amino acids. The V end lost 2 bases, the J end lost 7 bases, and 17 bases lay between the germline ends. The CDR3 sequence: CASSLHGEGRAEKLFF. The CDR3 DNA sequence: TGTGCCAGCAGTTTACATGGAGAGGGGCGAGCTGAAAAACTGTTTTTT.

Many counts were recorded for this clonotype. V usage is TRBV28 and J usage is TRBJ2-3; no clear D gene. Per germline, CDR1 MDHEN and CDR2 SYDVKM. The CDR3 has 14 residues. The V end was cut by 4 bases, the J end by 4 bases, with 12 bases between. The CDR3 coding sequence is TGTGCCAGCAGTTCATCGACGGCCCCAGATACGCAGTATTTT. This gives the protein CASSSSTAPDTQYF.

The chain employs TRBV6-5 and TRBJ2-2; 9 bases are shared with TRBD2. The CDR3 is 14 residues long. CDR1 and CDR2 (germline): MNHEY, SVGAGI. The DNA for the CDR3 is TGTGACAGAAGTTTGCGGGGGGGAGGCGGGGAGCTGTTTTTT. This codes for CDRSLRGGGGELFF.

In its sample, this clonotype was seen a few times. This chain connects TRBV20-1 to TRBJ1-1, with no clear D. V was clipped by 5 bases and J by 3 bases, with 10 bases between them. Germline assignment: CDR1 DFQATT and CDR2 SNEGSKA (reference sequence). This CDR3 comprises 12 residues. Here the CDR3 reads CSALDRYTEAFF. In DNA form, the CDR3 reads TGCAGTGCTTTGGACCGATACACTGAAGCTTTCTTT.

This clonotype was observed many times. This chain links TRBV5-1 with TRBJ2-5, with D perhaps being TRBD1 or TRBD2 (5 bases each). This CDR3 is built from 14 residues. The germline CDR1 and CDR2 sequences are SGHRS and YFSETQ. V was shortened by 8 bases and J by 5 bases, with 19 bases between the two germline ends. CDR3: CASAPGPNEETQYF. CDR3 sequence (DNA): TGCGCCAGTGCCCCGGGGCCCAACGAGGAGACCCAGTACTTC.

This clonotype showed up many times. The chain uses TRBV5-1 and TRBJ2-5; tentatively, D is TRBD1 (5 bases). Looked up from germline, CDR1 is SGHRS and CDR2 is YFSETQ. V was shortened by 0 bases and J by 2 bases, with 11 bases between the two germline ends. The CDR3 loop spans 15 amino acids. DNA of the CDR3: TGCGCCAGCAGCTTGGAGGCAGGGATACAAGAGACCCAGTACTTC. Translating it yields CASSLEAGIQETQYF.